This paragraph covers one T cell receptor (beta chain) sequence. Its antigen is unknown. This sample is drawn from a study of regulatory T cells in long-lasting Graves disease. Overall study: Persistence in Graves' disease required over 5 years of antithyroid drugs plus positive TSH receptor antibodies.

The TCR beta library used iRepertoire HTBI primers with Arm-PCR amplification of CDR3. TCRdb re-called the multiplex PCR reads through MiXCR, storing one row per CDR3 protein. This table has about 470,000 distinct CDR3 sequences, less than 25% appearing once. Time point of the sample: persistent/refractory GD, antithyroid drugs over 5 years with positive TRAb. PBMCs provided the RNA from which the TCR library was made. Overall study findings and caveats: Peripheral blood, not thyroid tissue, was the sole material studied.

Material: peripheral blood mononuclear cells (PBMCs), obtained when the disease was refractory, from a patient treated with antithyroid drugs. The source of this sequence is a female donor with Graves disease.

The CDR3 region is CATEPRGTDTQYF. CDR3 coding DNA: TGTGCCACCGAACCCCGGGGGACAGATACGCAGTATTTT. The chain has TRBV12-3 or TRBV12-4 and TRBJ2-3; D perhaps matches TRBD2 (6 bases). The CDR3 has 13 amino acids. Deletions cut 10 bases from V and 3 bases from J, with 14 bases between.